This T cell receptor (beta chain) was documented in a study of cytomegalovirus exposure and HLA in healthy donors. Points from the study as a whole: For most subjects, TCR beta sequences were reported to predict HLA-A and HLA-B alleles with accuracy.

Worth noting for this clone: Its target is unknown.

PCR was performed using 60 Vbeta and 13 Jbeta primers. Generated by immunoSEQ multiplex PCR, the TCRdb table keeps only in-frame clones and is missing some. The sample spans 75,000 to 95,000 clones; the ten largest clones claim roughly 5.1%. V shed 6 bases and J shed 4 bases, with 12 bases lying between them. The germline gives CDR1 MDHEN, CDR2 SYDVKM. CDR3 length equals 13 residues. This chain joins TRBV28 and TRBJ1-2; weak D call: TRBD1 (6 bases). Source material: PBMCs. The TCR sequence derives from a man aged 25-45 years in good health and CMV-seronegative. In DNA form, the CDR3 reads TGTGCCAGCAGGAAGCAGGGGACCTATGGCTACACCTTC. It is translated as CASRKQGTYGYTF.